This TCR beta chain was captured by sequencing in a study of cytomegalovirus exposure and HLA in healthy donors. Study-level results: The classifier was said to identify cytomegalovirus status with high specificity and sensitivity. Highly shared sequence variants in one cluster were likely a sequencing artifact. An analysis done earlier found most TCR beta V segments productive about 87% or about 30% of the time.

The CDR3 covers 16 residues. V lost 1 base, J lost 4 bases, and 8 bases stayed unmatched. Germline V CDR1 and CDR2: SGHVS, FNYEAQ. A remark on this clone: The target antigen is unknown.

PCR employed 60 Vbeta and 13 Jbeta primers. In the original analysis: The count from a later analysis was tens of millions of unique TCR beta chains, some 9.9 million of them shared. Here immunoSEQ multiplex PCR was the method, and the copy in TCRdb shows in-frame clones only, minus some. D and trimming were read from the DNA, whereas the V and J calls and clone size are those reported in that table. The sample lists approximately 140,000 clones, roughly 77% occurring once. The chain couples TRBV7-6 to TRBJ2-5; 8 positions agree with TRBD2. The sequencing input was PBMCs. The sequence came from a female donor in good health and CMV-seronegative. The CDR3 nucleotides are TGTGCCAGCAGCTTAGGGGGAAGCGGGAGAGGAGAGACCCAGTACTTC. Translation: CASSLGGSGRGETQYF.